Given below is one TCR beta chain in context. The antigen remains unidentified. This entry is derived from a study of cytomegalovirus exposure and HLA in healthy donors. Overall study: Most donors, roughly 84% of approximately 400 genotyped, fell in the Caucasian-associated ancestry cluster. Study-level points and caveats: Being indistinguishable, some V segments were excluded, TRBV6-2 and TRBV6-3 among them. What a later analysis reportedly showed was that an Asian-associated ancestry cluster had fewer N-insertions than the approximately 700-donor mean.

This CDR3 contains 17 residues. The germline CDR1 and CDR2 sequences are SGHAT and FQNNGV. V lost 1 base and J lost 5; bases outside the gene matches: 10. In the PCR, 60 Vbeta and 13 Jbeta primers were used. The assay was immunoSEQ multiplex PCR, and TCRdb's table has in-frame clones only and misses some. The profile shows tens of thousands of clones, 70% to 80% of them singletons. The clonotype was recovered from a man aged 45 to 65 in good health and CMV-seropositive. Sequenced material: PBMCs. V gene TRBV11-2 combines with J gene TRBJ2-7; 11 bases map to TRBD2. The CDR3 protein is CASSLGFGLAGGHEQYF. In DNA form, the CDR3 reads TGTGCCAGCAGCTTAGGTTTTGGTCTAGCGGGAGGCCACGAGCAGTACTTC. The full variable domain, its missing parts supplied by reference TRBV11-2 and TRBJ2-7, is EAGVAQSPRYKIIEKRQSVAFWCNPISGHATLYWYQQILGQGPKLLIQFQNNGVVDDSQLPKDRFSAERLKGVDSTLKIQPAKLEDSAVYLCASSLGFGLAGGHEQYFGPGTRLTVT.